This record looks at one TCR beta chain sequence and its context. Its antigen is unknown. No per-base quality is available; no much larger clone lies one base away. The ViraFEST assay stimulated PBMC with viral peptide pools and then used TCR sequencing to identify antigen-specific CD4+ T cell clonotypes by expansion. After around 11 days of culture, CD4+ T cells were isolated with the EasySep CD4+ T cell isolation kit. Each participant got two doses of an mRNA SARS-CoV-2 vaccine, either BNT162b2 or mRNA-1273. The absence of prior SARS-CoV-2 infection in healthy vaccine recipients was confirmed by negative nucleocapsid antibodies before and after vaccination. Approximately 2 million PBMC per well were cultured in IMDM with 5% human AB serum, 9 to 10 IU/ml IL-2 and gentamicin, plus 10 ug/ml peptides. Half of the culture medium was replaced with fresh IL-2-containing medium on days 3 and 7. Each peptide stimulation condition was cultured in triplicate wells unless otherwise noted. PBMC were separated from whole blood using Ficoll-Paque Plus gradient centrifugation and were then either cryopreserved at -140C or used fresh. The spike proteins of SARS-CoV-2 and of the common cold coronaviruses HCoV-NL63, HCoV-OC43 and HCoV-229E were spanned by overlapping peptide pools. Genomic DNA was extracted from cultured CD4+ T cells with the QIAamp micro DNA kit.

CDR1 and CDR2 (SGHKS, YYEKEE) derive from the germline V gene (reference sequence). Trimming takes 4 bases from V and 4 bases from J, and the germline ends sit 13 bases apart. Counted from cysteine to phenylalanine, this CDR3 has 14 amino acids. Just CDR3 DNA is preserved here, 42 bases in frame from base 1. This sample is part of a study of vaccination effects on CD4 cells after COVID-19 (dated by TCRdb to between 2021 and 2022). Background on the whole study: Post-vaccine samples across the study were collected a median of 72 days after the second dose, with a range of 14 to 241. In both COVID-19 convalescent patients and infection-naive vaccine recipients, the study compared SARS-CoV-2 spike-specific CD4+ TCR repertoires from before mRNA vaccination with those from after it. The full study included roughly 10 COVID-19 convalescent patients and several SARS-CoV-2-naive healthy vaccine recipients. The Oncomine TCR Beta short-read assay on an Illumina iSeq 100 was used to sequence cultures from other donors in the study.

Library construction relied on the immunoSEQ multiplex PCR assay. DNA from the cultured and isolated CD4+ T cells underwent TCR beta CDR3 sequencing. On the authors' methods: Non-productive TCR sequences were removed and reads were trimmed to the CDR3 region, keeping CDR3s of at least 7 amino acids. Antigen-specific clonotypes were identified using the MANAFEST web app by comparison of expansion in peptide wells against reference cultures. To count as positive, a clone had to show expansion at FDR<0.05 compared with the reference and with all other wells, an odds ratio above 5, and a frequency above 0.1% in two replicate wells. A clonotype was called cross-reactive if it was significantly expanded both in SARS-CoV-2 spike wells and in at least one common cold coronavirus spike condition. CDR3 similarity was assessed by Levenshtein distance using the stringdist R package, and unrooted trees were constructed with ape in R 3.6.1. The source is immuneACCESS, and TCRdb retained only in-frame sequences with V and J called. Part of the clones is not carried over; for the studies checked, unresolved V genes explain less than half of this, and the remainder is unexplained. V and J calls and clone size are given by that table; D and trimming were obtained from the DNA. The sample has approximately 61,000 clones on record, 73% of them singletons. Over 0.95% of the sample is taken by the ten largest.

Study-wide findings and limitations: Among healthy vaccine recipients, nearly all vaccine-induced clones were SARS-CoV-2 mono-reactive, and just 1 of 255 was cross-reactive with common cold coronaviruses. Limitations of the study were the small number of convalescent patients and the absence of early post-infection timepoints. Both infection-induced and vaccine-induced clones contracted markedly at late post-vaccination timepoints, which is consistent with waning T cell responses.

This TCR derives from a human donor who received a COVID-19 vaccine. Sequenced here: CD4+ T cells from PBMCs cultured with HCoV-229E spike peptides, sampled after COVID-19 vaccination. This specimen's cell subset or site label, interpreted: HCoV-229E spike overlapping peptide pool stimulation. The chain joins TRBV5-5 to TRBJ2-3, and TRBD2 may be the D gene, going by 5 matching bases. CDR3 region: CASSPGFFADTQYF. The nucleotide sequence is given as TGTGCCAGCAGCCCGGGGTTTTTTGCAGATACGCAGTATTTT.